The clone carrying this T cell receptor beta chain was counted only a few times. Its antigen is currently unknown. Amplification used 60 Vbeta primers and 13 Jbeta primers. The method was immunoSEQ multiplex PCR; TCRdb's version includes in-frame clones alone and lacks a portion of them. The sample records 160,000 or so clones, roughly 80% being singletons. This specimen belongs to a study of cytomegalovirus exposure and HLA in healthy donors. Points from the study as a whole: Earlier results showed most TCR beta V segments being productive about 90% or about 30% of the time.

V lost 7 bases, J lost 6 bases, and 16 bases lay in between. Germline V lookup: CDR1 MNHEY, CDR2 SMNVEV (reference sequence). The CDR3 totals 15 residues. Sequencing was done on a sample of PBMCs. The chain carries TRBV27 and TRBJ1-6; maybe TRBD1 (5 bases). This TCR was recovered from a woman aged 45-60 years in good health and CMV-seronegative. The CDR3 bases are TGTGCCAGCACTCTGGGCGGGGGTTCTAATTCACCCCTCCACTTT. It is translated as CASTLGGGSNSPLHF.